This passage covers 10 T cell receptor beta chains from one sample sequenced in a study of blood T cell repertoires in COVID-19. The table came from immunoSEQ multiplex PCR; TCRdb's copy has only in-frame clones and leaves some out. Of about 250,000 clones listed, about 86% are singletons. Input material: peripheral blood. These receptors originate from a man at least 80 years old with acute or convalescent COVID-19.

This rearrangement joins TRBV21-1 to TRBJ1-5. TRBV21-1 is described as a pseudogene. CDR3 length: 10 residues. The CDR3 sequence: CASRGKPQHF. The CDR3 DNA sequence: TGTGCCAGTAGAGGGAAGCCCCAGCATTTT.

This clone was picked up one time. The chain has TRBV2 and TRBJ1-6, with 7 bases matching TRBD1. The ends lost 6 bases at V and 7 bases at J; junction bases unmatched: 9. The CDR3 spans 15 residues. The germline V gene encodes CDR1 SNHLY and CDR2 FYNNEI. CDR3 sequence reads: CASRPEGQLNSPLHF. Written as DNA, the CDR3 is TGTGCCAGCAGACCCGAGGGACAGCTGAATTCACCCCTCCACTTT.

V and J are TRBV3-1 (or the pseudogene TRBV3-2) and TRBJ2-3; 9 nucleotides agree with TRBD2. Germline V gene lookup returns CDR1 LGHDT and CDR2 YNNKEL (reference sequence). The CDR3 consists of 16 residues. V lost 1 base, J lost 2 bases, and 4 bases stayed unmatched. DNA of the CDR3: TGTGCCAGCAGCCAAGGCCGGACTAGCGCCACAGATACGCAGTATTTT. Protein product: CASSQGRTSATDTQYF.

In its sample, this clone was seen a few times. The chain combines TRBV12-3 or TRBV12-4 with TRBJ1-1; D remains unclear. The CDR3 sequence is 13 residues long. Trimming took off 2 bases at V and 7 bases at J, with 11 bases between the two ends. For the CDR3, the DNA is TGTGCCAGCAGTTTACAAGGGAGTGGTGAAGCTTTCTTT. Amino acid sequence: CASSLQGSGEAFF.

V and J are TRBV6-1 and TRBJ2-7, with TRBD2 as a possible D gene (5 bases). V was pared by 3 bases and J by 5 bases, with 14 bases between. Germline V gene lookup returns CDR1 MNHNS and CDR2 SASEGT. The CDR3 loop spans 14 amino acids. The CDR3 coding sequence is TGTGCCAGCAGTGAGGGTAGAGGGAAGAACGAGCAGTACTTC. Amino acids: CASSEGRGKNEQYF.

The rearrangement joins TRBV4-1 to TRBJ2-1, with TRBD1 as a possible D gene (6 bases). V was cut by 0 bases and J by 7 bases, with 10 bases left in between. The germline V gene has CDR1 MGHRA and CDR2 YSYEKL. This CDR3 is built from 14 residues. The chain's CDR3 is CASSQEWTENEQFF. In DNA form, the CDR3 reads TGCGCCAGCAGCCAAGAGTGGACAGAGAATGAGCAGTTCTTC.

The V gene is TRBV4-1, the J gene TRBJ1-6, with TRBD1 matching 7 bases. The junction had 5 bases not matched to a gene; V was cut back by 2 bases and J by 10 bases. The CDR3 loop spans 14 amino acids. From germline, CDR1 is MGHRA and CDR2 YSYEKL. The DNA for the CDR3 is TGCGCCAGCAGCCAAAACAGGGGAAACTCACCCCTCCACTTT. Amino acids: CASSQNRGNSPLHF.

The chain recombines TRBV3-1 (or the pseudogene TRBV3-2) with TRBJ1-3; D unresolved. V lost 3 bases and J 1 base, leaving 7 bases between the germline ends. Germline assignment: CDR1 LGHDT and CDR2 YNNKEL (reference sequence). CDR3 length: 14 residues. The CDR3 sequence is CASSQGGSGNTIYF. CDR3 bases: TGTGCCAGCAGCCAGGGAGGATCTGGAAACACCATATATTTT.

The gene calls are TRBV3-1 (or the pseudogene TRBV3-2) and TRBJ1-2; TRBD1 is a possible D gene (5 bases). V was shortened by 0 bases and J by 7 bases, with 9 bases between the two germline ends. CDR1 is LGHDT, CDR2 YNNKEL, per germline (reference sequence). The CDR3 runs to 13 residues. The DNA for the CDR3 is TGTGCCAGCAGCCAAGATCTCAGGGCTGGCTACACCTTC. Residues: CASSQDLRAGYTF.

The chain recombines TRBV30 with TRBJ2-5; TRBD2 matches 10 bases. Germline lookup yields CDR1 GTSNPN and CDR2 SVGIG (reference sequence). The J segment lost 2 bases and the V segment lost 0 bases, leaving 6 bases of the junction unmatched. There are 16 residues in the CDR3. The CDR3 DNA reads TGTGCCTGGAGTGTATCTAGCGGGGGTTTACAAGAGACCCAGTACTTC. This encodes CAWSVSSGGLQETQYF.